This T cell receptor (beta chain) was observed in a study of T cells after posttransplantation cyclophosphamide. In regard to this clone: Its specificity is unknown.

Notes on the study in general: Donor-recipient repertoire similarity was low at 1-2 months, rising over year one. TRB overlap between skin or GI tissue T cells and blood was limited.

Generated by immunoSEQ multiplex PCR, the TCRdb table keeps only in-frame clones and is missing some. There are 42,000 or so clones in the sample; 90% occur only once, and roughly 2.5% lies in the top ten. Looked up from germline, CDR1 is SGHKS and CDR2 is YYEKEE (reference sequence). There are 14 residues in the CDR3. The trim removed 4 bases at V and 8 bases at J, leaving 10 bases unmatched. Busulfan-fludarabine conditioning, marrow transplant, and cyclophosphamide on days +3 and +4 were administered. The clonotype originates from a male patient aged 60-70 years who received an allogeneic stem cell transplant from a related donor and was CMV-positive. Some T cells may be graft donor cells. The genes are TRBV5-5 and TRBJ1-2; TRBD1 matches at 8 bases. This material consisted of PBMCs, taken around 60 days after allogeneic stem cell transplant with posttransplant cyclophosphamide. The CDR3: CASSHQGATAGYTF. The CDR3 DNA is TGTGCCAGCAGCCACCAGGGGGCCACGGCGGGCTACACCTTC.